This TCR beta chain was sequenced in a study of CD8 T cells in ankylosing spondylitis. Study-level findings and limits: Matched ankylosing spondylitis synovial fluid reportedly contained a significantly enriched population of disease-linked clones.

This clonotype occurred many times. Its specificity is not known. Germline CDR1 and CDR2: SNHLY and FYNNEI. V was cut by 6 bases and J by 7 bases, with 10 bases left in between. CDR3 length: 13 amino acids. TCRdb processed the 5' RACE reads anew with MiXCR; each CDR3 protein has one entry. The top ten clones hold approximately 0.61% of a sample with 200,000 to 300,000 distinct CDR3 sequences, roughly a quarter of them seen once. This TCR came from a male donor with ankylosing spondylitis or in good health (not recorded which). The sample taken for sequencing was blood, either unsorted or a sorted T cell fraction (not recorded which). The genes are TRBV2 and TRBJ1-6, with a weak D call TRBD1 (5 bases). The CDR3 protein is CASRSGGNSPLHF. CDR3 DNA: TGTGCCAGCAGGAGCGGGGGAAATTCACCCCTCCACTTT.